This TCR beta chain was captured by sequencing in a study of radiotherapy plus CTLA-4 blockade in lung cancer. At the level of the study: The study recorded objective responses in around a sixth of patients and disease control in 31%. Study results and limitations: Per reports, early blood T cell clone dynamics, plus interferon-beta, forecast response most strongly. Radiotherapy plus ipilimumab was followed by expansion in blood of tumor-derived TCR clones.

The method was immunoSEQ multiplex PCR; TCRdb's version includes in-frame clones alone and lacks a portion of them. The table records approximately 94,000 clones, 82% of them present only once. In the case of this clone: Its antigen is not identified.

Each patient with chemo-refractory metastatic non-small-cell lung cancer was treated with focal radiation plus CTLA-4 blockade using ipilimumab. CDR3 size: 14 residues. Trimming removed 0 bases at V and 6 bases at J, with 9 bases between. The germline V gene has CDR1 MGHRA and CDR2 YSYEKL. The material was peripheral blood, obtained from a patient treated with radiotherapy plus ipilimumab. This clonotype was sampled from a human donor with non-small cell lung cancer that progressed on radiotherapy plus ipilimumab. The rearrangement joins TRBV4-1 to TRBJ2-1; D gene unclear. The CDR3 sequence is CASSQDKFSNEQFF. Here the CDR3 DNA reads TGCGCCAGCAGCCAAGATAAGTTTTCCAATGAGCAGTTCTTC.